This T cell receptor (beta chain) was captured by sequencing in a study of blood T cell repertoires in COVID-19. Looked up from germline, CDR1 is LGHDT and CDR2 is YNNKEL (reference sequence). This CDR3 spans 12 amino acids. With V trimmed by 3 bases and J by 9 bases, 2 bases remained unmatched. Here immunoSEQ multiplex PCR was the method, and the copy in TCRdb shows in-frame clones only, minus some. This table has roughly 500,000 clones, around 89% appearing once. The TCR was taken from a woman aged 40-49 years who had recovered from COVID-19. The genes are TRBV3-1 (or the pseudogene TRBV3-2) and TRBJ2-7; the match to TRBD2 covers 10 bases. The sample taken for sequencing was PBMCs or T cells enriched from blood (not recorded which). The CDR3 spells CASSQASGRQYF. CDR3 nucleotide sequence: TGTGCCAGCAGCCAGGCTAGCGGGAGGCAGTACTTC.